Below, 23 T cell receptor beta chains from the same sample are listed, as sequenced in a study of identifying expanded T cells in peripheral blood. Generated by immunoSEQ multiplex PCR, the TCRdb table keeps only in-frame clones and is missing some. The data hold about 86,000 clones, with about 85% observed a single time. The specimen was blood. These TCRs come from a person between 18 and 69 years old in good health.

This clone came up once. This chain joins TRBV6-6 and TRBJ2-5; D remains ambiguous. Trimming cost V 3 bases and J 4 bases, with 6 bases left between them. Germline CDR1 reads MNHNY; CDR2 reads SVGAGI (reference sequence). This CDR3 comprises 12 residues. CDR3 loop: CASSYVGETQYF. As DNA, the CDR3 is TGTGCCAGCAGTTATGTTGGAGAGACCCAGTACTTC.

This clone was detected once. The chain has TRBV19 and TRBJ2-5; 11 bases align to TRBD2. Germline CDR1 and CDR2: LNHDA and SQIVND (reference sequence). The J segment lost 3 bases and the V segment lost 3 bases, leaving 6 bases of the junction unmatched. This CDR3 region has 16 residues. The CDR3 DNA reads TGTGCCAGTAGTATGATTAGCGGGGGGGGTGAAGAGACCCAGTACTTC. Translated: CASSMISGGGEETQYF.

The count of this clone is one. V is TRBV7-8 and J is TRBJ1-4; TRBD1 aligns across 8 bases. V lost 3 bases and J lost 4; bases outside the gene matches: 4. Germline V gives CDR1 SGHVS, CDR2 FQNEAQ. The CDR3 loop spans 15 amino acids. CDR3 sequence reads: CASSFGGQVNEKLFF. DNA of the CDR3: TGTGCCAGCAGCTTCGGGGGACAGGTTAATGAAAAACTGTTTTTT. Supplemented by reference TRBV7-8 and TRBJ1-4, the full variable domain reads GAGVSQSPRYKVAKRGQDVALRCDPISGHVSLFWYQQALGQGPEFLTYFQNEAQLDKSGLPSDRFFAERPEGSVSTLKIQRTQQEDSAVYLCASSFGGQVNEKLFFGSGTQLSVL.

The sample holds a few counts of this clone. This chain links TRBV2 with TRBJ1-5; no clear D. The length of the CDR3 is 14 residues. V dropped 6 bases and J dropped 4 bases, with 13 bases sitting between them. Germline CDR1 reads SNHLY; CDR2 reads FYNNEI. Here the CDR3 DNA reads TGTGCCAGCAGCCAAGGTTCCGGGAATCAGCCCCAGCATTTT. This translates into CASSQGSGNQPQHF. Full variable domain (rest looked up from reference TRBV2 and TRBJ1-5): EPEVTQTPSHQVTQMGQEVILRCVPISNHLYFYWYRQILGQKVEFLVSFYNNEISEKSEIFDDQFSVERPDGSNFTLKIRSTKLEDSAMYFCASSQGSGNQPQHFGDGTRLSIL.

The chain joins TRBV27 to TRBJ1-1, with unresolved D. Germline CDR1 MNHEY, CDR2 SMNVEV (reference sequence). The CDR3 spans 15 residues. Trimming removed 5 bases at V and 0 bases at J, with 13 bases between. CDR3 region: CASSPIQQLNTEAFF. In DNA form, the CDR3 reads TGTGCCAGCAGTCCTATTCAACAGCTGAACACTGAAGCTTTCTTT.

The J gene is TRBJ1-1, the V gene TRBV7-6; D ambiguous. Germline-derived CDR1 and CDR2 are SGHVS and FNYEAQ. Trimming took off 4 bases at V and 7 bases at J, with 16 bases between the two ends. The length of the CDR3 is 14 residues. The CDR3 coding sequence is TGTGCCAGCAGCTCGAGGGATCGGGGAAGTGAAGCTTTCTTT. Translated: CASSSRDRGSEAFF.

This clone came up a few times. CDR3 coding DNA: TGTGCCAGCAGTCCCCAACTGGCGGGGCTGGGGACTGAAGCTTTCTTT. This codes for CASSPQLAGLGTEAFF. The rearrangement links TRBV27 to TRBJ1-1; perhaps TRBD1 as D (5 bases). Trimming shortened V by 5 bases and J by 5 bases, and 21 bases separated the two germline ends. The CDR3 loop spans 16 amino acids. Germline CDR1 is MNHEY and CDR2 is SMNVEV (reference sequence).

A single count supports this clone. The V and J genes are TRBV7-2 and TRBJ2-7; D unresolved. The CDR3 is made up of 15 amino acids. Germline V CDR1 and CDR2: SGHTA, FQGNSA. Trimming cost V 1 base and J 2 bases, with 12 bases left between them. The CDR3 nucleotides read TGTGCCAGCAGCTTAGACCCAACCGAGACCTACGAGCAGTACTTC. Its protein is CASSLDPTETYEQYF.

V gene TRBV4-1 combines with J gene TRBJ2-1; tentative D call: TRBD1 (6 bases). There are 20 residues in the CDR3. CDR1 is MGHRA, CDR2 YSYEKL, per germline. V was clipped by 4 bases and J by 4 bases, with 29 bases between them. The DNA of the CDR3 is TGCGCCAGCAGCCGGGTAGGACAAGGGGGATTAACCCAAAATTACAATGAGCAGTTCTTC. Encoded protein: CASSRVGQGGLTQNYNEQFF.

The chain couples TRBV19 to TRBJ2-2; possibly TRBD1 for D (6 bases). V shed 7 bases and J shed 4 bases, with 13 bases lying between them. From germline, CDR1 is LNHDA and CDR2 SQIVND (reference sequence). The CDR3 has 14 residues. CDR3 sequence: CASNPTGTTGELFF. For the CDR3, the DNA is TGTGCCAGTAACCCGACAGGTACCACCGGGGAGCTGTTTTTT.

This clone occurred a few times. The chain uses TRBV11-2 and TRBJ1-2, with 9 bases identical to TRBD1. With V trimmed by 4 bases and J by 7 bases, 10 bases remained unmatched. Germline assignment: CDR1 SGHAT and CDR2 FQNNGV. This CDR3 has 15 amino acids. The CDR3 region is CASSSLMGTGSGYTF. CDR3 bases: TGTGCCAGCAGCTCGCTTATGGGGACAGGGAGTGGCTACACCTTC.

This sequence joins TRBV11-2 and TRBJ2-7, with 12 bases that match TRBD2. V shed 4 bases, J shed 7 bases, and the junction held 8 bases outside the gene matches. This CDR3 region has 15 residues. Germline-derived CDR1 and CDR2 are SGHAT and FQNNGV. The CDR3 DNA follows: TGTGCCAGCAGCTCGCTAGCGGGGGGGCTCGGTGAGCAGTACTTC. Residues: CASSSLAGGLGEQYF.

The CDR3 DNA reads TGTGCCAGCAGCTTGGAACAGGGTGGGGTAACTGAAGCTTTCTTT. Its protein product is CASSLEQGGVTEAFF. The rearrangement joins TRBV11-3 to TRBJ1-1; the D gene is possibly TRBD1 (6 bases). Germline V gene sequence: CDR1 SGHNT, CDR2 YENEEA. V was pared by 3 bases and J by 5 bases, with 16 bases between. The CDR3 sequence is 15 residues long.

The chain carries TRBV18 and TRBJ1-1; 7 bases map to TRBD1. The V segment lost 3 bases and the J segment 2 bases; nucleotides outside the gene matches: 6. The CDR3 contains 15 residues. Germline-derived CDR1 and CDR2 are KGHSH and LQKENI. The chain's CDR3 is CASSPSAGGNTEAFF. Here the CDR3 DNA reads TGTGCCAGCTCACCGTCGGCAGGGGGAAACACTGAAGCTTTCTTT.

This chain joins TRBV11-2 and TRBJ2-1; TRBD2 matches 8 bases. Germline loops: CDR1 SGHAT, CDR2 FQNNGV. This CDR3 contains 16 residues. V dropped 3 bases and J dropped 5; count of bases not matched to a gene: 9. CDR3 protein: CASSLRRAGANNEQFF. In DNA form, the CDR3 reads TGTGCCAGCAGCTTGAGAAGAGCGGGGGCTAACAATGAGCAGTTCTTC.

This clone occurred a few times. This chain links TRBV6-9 with TRBJ1-2; D is unclear. The V end lost 8 bases, the J end lost 8 bases, and 15 bases lay between the germline ends. CDR1 and CDR2 (germline): MNHGY, SVAAGI. The CDR3 is 12 residues long. For the CDR3, the DNA is TGTGCCAGCTGGGAGGATGGGAAGGGCTACACCTTC. It encodes CASWEDGKGYTF.

This chain links TRBV6-5 with TRBJ1-3; the D is unclear. The germline gives CDR1 MNHEY, CDR2 SVGAGI. The CDR3 sequence is 16 residues long. V dropped 0 bases and J dropped 0 bases, with 9 bases sitting between them. The CDR3 region has the DNA TGTGCCAGCAGTTACTCGAGTGGACTCTCTGGAAACACCATATATTTT. Translating gives CASSYSSGLSGNTIYF.

The chain couples TRBV11-2 to TRBJ2-3, with TRBD1 as a possible D gene (5 bases). Germline lookup yields CDR1 SGHAT and CDR2 FQNNGV. The V and J ends lost 5 bases and 4 bases respectively, with 19 bases between them. This CDR3 is 16 amino acids long. In DNA form, the CDR3 reads TGTGCCAGCAGCCCCAGCGACTTCTGGGGCGCAGATACGCAGTATTTT. Translated, it gives CASSPSDFWGADTQYF.

The genes are TRBV7-2 and TRBJ1-1; perhaps TRBD1 as D (5 bases). The CDR3 runs to 15 residues. V dropped 5 bases and J dropped 2 bases, with 15 bases sitting between them. The germline V gene has CDR1 SGHTA and CDR2 FQGNSA. The CDR3 nucleotides read TGTGCCAGCAGCCCGGCGCCCCAGGGTAACACTGAAGCTTTCTTT. This sequence encodes CASSPAPQGNTEAFF. Looking up the rest from reference TRBV7-2 and TRBJ1-1 gives the full variable domain: GAGVSQSPSNKVTEKGKDVELRCDPISGHTALYWYRQSLGQGLEFLIYFQGNSAPDKSGLPSDRFSAERTGGSVSTLTIQRTQQEDSAVYLCASSPAPQGNTEAFFGQGTRLTVV.

The chain joins TRBV5-1 to TRBJ2-3; TRBD1 might be the D (5 bases). The CDR3 is 15 residues long. CDR1 and CDR2 from the germline V gene are SGHRS and YFSETQ. Trimming took off 6 bases at V and 0 bases at J, with 14 bases between the two ends. CDR3 loop: CASKLQGTSTDTQYF. The DNA for the CDR3 is TGCGCCAGCAAGCTTCAGGGAACTAGCACAGATACGCAGTATTTT. The variable domain in full, completed from reference TRBV5-1 and TRBJ2-3, reads KAGVTQTPRYLIKTRGQQVTLSCSPISGHRSVSWYQQTPGQGLQFLFEYFSETQRNKGNFPGRFSGRQFSNSRSEMNVSTLELGDSALYLCASKLQGTSTDTQYFGPGTRLTVL.

This sequence joins TRBV6-5 and TRBJ2-7; TRBD2 aligns across 7 bases. With 10 bases clipped from V and 7 bases from J, the junction kept 10 bases outside the gene matches. The CDR3 runs to 12 residues. Germline V lookup: CDR1 MNHEY, CDR2 SVGAGI. The CDR3 reads CATTSTGGEQYF. CDR3 DNA sequence: TGTGCCACCACCTCAACGGGGGGAGAGCAGTACTTC.

In this sample, this clone is medium-sized. V gene TRBV10-3 combines with J gene TRBJ1-2, with D possibly being TRBD1 (5 bases). V was clipped by 4 bases and J by 6 bases, with 9 bases between them. Germline lookup yields CDR1 ENHRY and CDR2 SYGVKD. The CDR3 spans 12 residues. CDR3 protein: CAISGGDHGYTF. Here the CDR3 DNA reads TGTGCCATCAGTGGTGGGGACCATGGCTACACCTTC.

The V and J genes are TRBV6-5 and TRBJ2-1; a weak D match, TRBD1 (6 bases). CDR3 length: 15 amino acids. Per germline, CDR1 MNHEY and CDR2 SVGAGI. Trimming took off 4 bases at V and 5 bases at J, with 15 bases between the two ends. The CDR3 nucleotides read TGTGCCAGCAGTTTCCGACAGGTTTTACACAATGAGCAGTTCTTC. Its translation is CASSFRQVLHNEQFF.